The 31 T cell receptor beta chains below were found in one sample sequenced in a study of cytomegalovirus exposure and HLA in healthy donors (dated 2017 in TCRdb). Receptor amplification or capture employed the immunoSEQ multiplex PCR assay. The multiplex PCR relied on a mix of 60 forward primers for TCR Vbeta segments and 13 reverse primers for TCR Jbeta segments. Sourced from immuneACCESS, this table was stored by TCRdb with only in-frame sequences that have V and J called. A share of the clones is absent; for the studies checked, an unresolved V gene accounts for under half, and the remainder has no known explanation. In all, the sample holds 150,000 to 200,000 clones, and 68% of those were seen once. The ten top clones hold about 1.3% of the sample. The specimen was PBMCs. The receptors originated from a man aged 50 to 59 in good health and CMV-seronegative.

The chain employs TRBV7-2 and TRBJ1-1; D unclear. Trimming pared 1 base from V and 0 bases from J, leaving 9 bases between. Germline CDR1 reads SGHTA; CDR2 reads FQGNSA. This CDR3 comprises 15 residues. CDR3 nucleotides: TGTGCCAGCAGCTTAGGGGCAGTCATGAACACTGAAGCTTTCTTT. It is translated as CASSLGAVMNTEAFF.

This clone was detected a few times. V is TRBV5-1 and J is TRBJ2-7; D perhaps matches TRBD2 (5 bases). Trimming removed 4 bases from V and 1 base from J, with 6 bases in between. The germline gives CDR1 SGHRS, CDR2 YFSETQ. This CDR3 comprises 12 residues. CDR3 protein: CASSTGSYEQYF. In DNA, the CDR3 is TGCGCCAGCAGCACGGGGTCCTACGAGCAGTACTTC.

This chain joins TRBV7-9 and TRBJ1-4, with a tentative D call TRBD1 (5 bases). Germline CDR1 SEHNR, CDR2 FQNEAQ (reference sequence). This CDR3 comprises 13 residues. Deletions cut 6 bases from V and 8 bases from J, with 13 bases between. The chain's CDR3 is CASRIGHAEKLFF. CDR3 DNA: TGTGCCAGCAGAATCGGACATGCGGAAAAACTGTTTTTT.

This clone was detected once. CDR3 nucleotides: TGCGCCAGCAGTCTTTCCCAGGTGAGCTCCTACGAGCAGTACTTC. It codes for CASSLSQVSSYEQYF. The rearrangement joins TRBV10-2 to TRBJ2-7; no clear D gene. Germline V gene sequence: CDR1 WSHSY, CDR2 SAAADI. The CDR3 is made up of 15 amino acids. The V end was cut by 5 bases, the J end by 0 bases, with 14 bases between.

The CDR3 DNA sequence: TGTGCCAGTAGTATATCCGATAGCTCCTACGAGCAGTACTTC. Amino acid sequence: CASSISDSSYEQYF. The chain is built from TRBV19 and TRBJ2-7; no reliable D call. The CDR3 consists of 14 residues. CDR1 is LNHDA, CDR2 SQIVND, per germline (reference sequence). The V and J ends lost 2 bases and 0 bases respectively, with 8 bases between them.

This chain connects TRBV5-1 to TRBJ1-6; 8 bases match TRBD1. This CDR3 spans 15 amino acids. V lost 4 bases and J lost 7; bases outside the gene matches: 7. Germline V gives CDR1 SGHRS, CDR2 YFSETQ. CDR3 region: CASSDRTGTNSPLHF. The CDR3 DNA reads TGCGCCAGCAGCGACCGGACAGGGACGAATTCACCCCTCCACTTT.

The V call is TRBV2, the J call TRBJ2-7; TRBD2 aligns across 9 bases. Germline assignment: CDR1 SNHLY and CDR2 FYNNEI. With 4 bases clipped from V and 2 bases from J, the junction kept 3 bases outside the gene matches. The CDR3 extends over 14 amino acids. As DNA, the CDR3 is TGTGCCAGCAGTGCGTTAGCGGGGGCCTACGAGCAGTACTTC. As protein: CASSALAGAYEQYF. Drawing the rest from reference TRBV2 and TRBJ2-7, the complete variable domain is EPEVTQTPSHQVTQMGQEVILRCVPISNHLYFYWYRQILGQKVEFLVSFYNNEISEKSEIFDDQFSVERPDGSNFTLKIRSTKLEDSAMYFCASSALAGAYEQYFGPGTRLTVT.

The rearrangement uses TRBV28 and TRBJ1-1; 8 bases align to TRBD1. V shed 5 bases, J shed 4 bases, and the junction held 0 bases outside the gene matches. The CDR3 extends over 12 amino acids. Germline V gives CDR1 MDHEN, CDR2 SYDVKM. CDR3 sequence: CASSDRGTEAFF. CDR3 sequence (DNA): TGTGCCAGCAGTGACAGGGGCACTGAAGCTTTCTTT.

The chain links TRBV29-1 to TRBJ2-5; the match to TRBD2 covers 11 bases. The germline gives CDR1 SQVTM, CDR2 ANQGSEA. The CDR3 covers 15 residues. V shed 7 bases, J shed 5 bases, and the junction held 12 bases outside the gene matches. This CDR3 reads CSALRLAGTYETQYF. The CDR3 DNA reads TGCAGCGCTCTCCGACTAGCGGGGACGTATGAGACCCAGTACTTC.

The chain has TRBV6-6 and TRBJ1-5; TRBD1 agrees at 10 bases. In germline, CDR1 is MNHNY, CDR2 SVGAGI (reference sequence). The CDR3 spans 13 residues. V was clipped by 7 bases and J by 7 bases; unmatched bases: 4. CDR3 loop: CASTPTGGQPQHF. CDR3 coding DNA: TGTGCCAGCACCCCGACAGGGGGCCAGCCCCAGCATTTT.

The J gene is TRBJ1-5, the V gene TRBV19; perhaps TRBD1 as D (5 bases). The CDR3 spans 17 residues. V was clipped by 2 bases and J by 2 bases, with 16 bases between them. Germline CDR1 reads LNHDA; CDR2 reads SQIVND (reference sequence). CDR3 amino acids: CASSILAGRSGNQPQHF. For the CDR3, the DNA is TGTGCCAGTAGTATATTAGCAGGGAGGTCTGGCAATCAGCCCCAGCATTTT.

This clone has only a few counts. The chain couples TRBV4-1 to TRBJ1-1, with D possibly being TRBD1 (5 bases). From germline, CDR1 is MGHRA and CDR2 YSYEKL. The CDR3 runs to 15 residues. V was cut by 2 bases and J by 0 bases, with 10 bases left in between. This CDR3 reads CASSQHPTVNTEAFF. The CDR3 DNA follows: TGCGCCAGCAGCCAACACCCGACAGTGAACACTGAAGCTTTCTTT.

The CDR3 nucleotides are TGTGCCAGTACTCTCGGACAGGGGGCTTTATCGACAGATACGCAGTATTTT. Protein: CASTLGQGALSTDTQYF. The rearrangement links TRBV19 to TRBJ2-3; 11 nucleotides match TRBD1. This CDR3 has 17 residues. V shed 7 bases, J shed 3 bases, and the junction held 12 bases outside the gene matches. Per germline, CDR1 LNHDA and CDR2 SQIVND (reference sequence).

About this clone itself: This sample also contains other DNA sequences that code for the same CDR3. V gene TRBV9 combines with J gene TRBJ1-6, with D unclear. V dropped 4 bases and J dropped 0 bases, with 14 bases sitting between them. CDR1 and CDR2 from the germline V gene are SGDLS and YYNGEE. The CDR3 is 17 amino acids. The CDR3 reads CASSPRTGSSYNSPLHF. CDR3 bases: TGTGCCAGCAGCCCACGGACCGGGAGCTCCTATAATTCACCCCTCCACTTT.

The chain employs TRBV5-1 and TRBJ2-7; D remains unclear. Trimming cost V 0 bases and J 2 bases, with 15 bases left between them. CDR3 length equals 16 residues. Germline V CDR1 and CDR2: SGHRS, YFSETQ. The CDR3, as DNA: TGCGCCAGCAGCTTGGATGGTGGAGACCCTACCTACGAGCAGTACTTC. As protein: CASSLDGGDPTYEQYF.

The CDR3 region has the DNA TGTGCCAGCAGTTCTCTGGGAGCCTCCTACGAGCAGTACTTC. As protein: CASSSLGASYEQYF. V and J are TRBV6-5 and TRBJ2-7, with D perhaps matching TRBD2 (5 bases). The CDR3 runs to 14 residues. CDR1 and CDR2 (germline): MNHEY, SVGAGI. Trimming left V 4 bases short and J 0 bases short, with 10 bases between.

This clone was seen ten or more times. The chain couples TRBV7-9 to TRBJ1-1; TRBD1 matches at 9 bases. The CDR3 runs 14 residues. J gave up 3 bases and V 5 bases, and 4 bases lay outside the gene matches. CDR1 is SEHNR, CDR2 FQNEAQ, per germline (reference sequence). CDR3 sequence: CASSPQGAYTEAFF. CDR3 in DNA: TGTGCCAGCAGCCCACAGGGGGCGTACACTGAAGCTTTCTTT.

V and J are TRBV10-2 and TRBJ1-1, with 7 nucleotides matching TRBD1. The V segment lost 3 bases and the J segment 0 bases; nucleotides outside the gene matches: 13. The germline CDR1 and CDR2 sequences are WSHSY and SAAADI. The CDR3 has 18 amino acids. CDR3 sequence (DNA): TGCGCCAGCAGTGACCACCGACAGGGTCTCCCCTTGAACACTGAAGCTTTCTTT. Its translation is CASSDHRQGLPLNTEAFF.

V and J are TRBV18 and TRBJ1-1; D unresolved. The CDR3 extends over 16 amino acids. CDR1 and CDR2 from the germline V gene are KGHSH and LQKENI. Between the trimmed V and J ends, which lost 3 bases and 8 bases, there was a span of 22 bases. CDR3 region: CASSPVLMLSVPEAFF. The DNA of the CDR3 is TGTGCCAGCTCACCCGTACTGATGTTGTCTGTACCGGAAGCTTTCTTT.

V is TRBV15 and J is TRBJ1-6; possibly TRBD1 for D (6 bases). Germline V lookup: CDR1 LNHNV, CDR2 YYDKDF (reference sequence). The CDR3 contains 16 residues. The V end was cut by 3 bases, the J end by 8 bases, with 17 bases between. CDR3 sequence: CATSSPRGGVDSPLHF. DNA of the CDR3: TGTGCCACCAGCAGTCCTAGGGGGGGCGTTGATTCACCCCTCCACTTT.

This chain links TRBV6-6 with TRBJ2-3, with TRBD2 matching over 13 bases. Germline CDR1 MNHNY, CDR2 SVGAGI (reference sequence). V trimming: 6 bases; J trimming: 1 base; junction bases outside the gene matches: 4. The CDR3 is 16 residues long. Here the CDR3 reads CASSSGLAGGTDTQYF. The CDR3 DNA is TGTGCCAGCAGCTCCGGACTAGCGGGGGGCACAGATACGCAGTATTTT.

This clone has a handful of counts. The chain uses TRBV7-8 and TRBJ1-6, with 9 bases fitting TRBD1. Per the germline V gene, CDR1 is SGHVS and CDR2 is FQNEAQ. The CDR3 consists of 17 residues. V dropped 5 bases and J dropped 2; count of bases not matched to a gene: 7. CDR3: CASSRGQGGTYNSPLHF. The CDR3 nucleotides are TGTGCCAGCAGCCGGGGACAGGGTGGGACCTATAATTCACCCCTCCACTTT. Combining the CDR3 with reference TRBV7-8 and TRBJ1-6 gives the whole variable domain GAGVSQSPRYKVAKRGQDVALRCDPISGHVSLFWYQQALGQGPEFLTYFQNEAQLDKSGLPSDRFFAERPEGSVSTLKIQRTQQEDSAVYLCASSRGQGGTYNSPLHFGNGTRLTVT.

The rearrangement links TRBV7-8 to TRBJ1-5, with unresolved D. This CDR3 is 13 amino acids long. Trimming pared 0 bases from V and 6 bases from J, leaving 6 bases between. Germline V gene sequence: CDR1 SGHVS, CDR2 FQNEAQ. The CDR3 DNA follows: TGTGCCAGCAGCTTAGCGACGGGTCAGCCCCAGCATTTT. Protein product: CASSLATGQPQHF.

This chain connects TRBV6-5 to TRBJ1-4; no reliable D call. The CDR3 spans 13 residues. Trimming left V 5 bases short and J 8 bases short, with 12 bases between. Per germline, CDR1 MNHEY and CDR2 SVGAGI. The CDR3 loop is CASSNRPLEKLFF. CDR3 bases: TGTGCCAGCAGTAACAGACCTCTAGAAAAACTGTTTTTT.

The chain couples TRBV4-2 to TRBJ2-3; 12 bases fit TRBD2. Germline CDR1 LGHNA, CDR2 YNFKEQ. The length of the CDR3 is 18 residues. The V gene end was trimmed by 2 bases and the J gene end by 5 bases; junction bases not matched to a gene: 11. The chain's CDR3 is CASSQSGLAGGHGDTQYF. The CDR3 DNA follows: TGTGCCAGCAGCCAATCAGGCCTAGCGGGGGGGCATGGAGATACGCAGTATTTT.

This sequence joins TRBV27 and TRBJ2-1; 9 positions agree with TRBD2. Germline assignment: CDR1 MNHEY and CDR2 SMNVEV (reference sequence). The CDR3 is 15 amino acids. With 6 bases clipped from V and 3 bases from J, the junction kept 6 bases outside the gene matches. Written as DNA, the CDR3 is TGTGCCAGCAGCTTAATAGCGGGGGACTACAATGAGCAGTTCTTC. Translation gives CASSLIAGDYNEQFF.

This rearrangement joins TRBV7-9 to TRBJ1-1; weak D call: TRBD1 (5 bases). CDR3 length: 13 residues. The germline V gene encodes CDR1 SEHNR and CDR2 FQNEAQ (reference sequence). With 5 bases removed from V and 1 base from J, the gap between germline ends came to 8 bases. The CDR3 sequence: CASSVQGNTEAFF. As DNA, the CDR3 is TGTGCCAGCAGCGTCCAGGGGAACACTGAAGCTTTCTTT.

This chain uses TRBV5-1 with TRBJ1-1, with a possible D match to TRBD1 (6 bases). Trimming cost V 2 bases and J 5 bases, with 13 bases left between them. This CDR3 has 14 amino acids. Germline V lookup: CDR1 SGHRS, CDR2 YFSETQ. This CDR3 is CASSFPDGQTEAFF. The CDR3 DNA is TGCGCCAGCAGCTTCCCCGACGGACAGACTGAAGCTTTCTTT.

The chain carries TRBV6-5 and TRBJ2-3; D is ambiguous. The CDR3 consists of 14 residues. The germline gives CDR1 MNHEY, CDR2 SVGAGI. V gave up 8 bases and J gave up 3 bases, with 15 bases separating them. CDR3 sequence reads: CASRHPRQTDTQYF. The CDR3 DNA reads TGTGCCAGCCGACACCCCAGGCAGACAGATACGCAGTATTTT.

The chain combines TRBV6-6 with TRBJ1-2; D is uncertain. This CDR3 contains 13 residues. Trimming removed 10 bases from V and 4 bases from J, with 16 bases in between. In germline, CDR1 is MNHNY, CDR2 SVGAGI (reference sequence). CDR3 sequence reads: CATYGGSFYGYTF. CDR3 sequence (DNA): TGTGCCACCTATGGCGGGAGCTTCTATGGCTACACCTTC.

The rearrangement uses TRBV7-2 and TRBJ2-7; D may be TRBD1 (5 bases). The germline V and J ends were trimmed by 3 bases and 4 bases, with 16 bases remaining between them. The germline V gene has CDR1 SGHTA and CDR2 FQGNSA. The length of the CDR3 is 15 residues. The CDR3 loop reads CASSFLVIGAYEQYF. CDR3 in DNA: TGTGCCAGCAGCTTCCTGGTCATTGGGGCATACGAGCAGTACTTC.